These T cell receptor beta chains were read from a single sample in a study of cytomegalovirus exposure and HLA in healthy donors. Some clones are missing from TCRdb's copy, which holds only in-frame ones; the method was immunoSEQ multiplex PCR. The sample shows 110,000 or so clones, over 60% of them seen only once. Sequencing used PBMCs. The receptors were sampled from a man aged 35-49 years in good health and CMV-seropositive. The CDR3 runs from the conserved cysteine through the conserved F or W. A D gene is named only where the DNA matches it firmly. For some rows the clone size is stated as once, few or many, or as a class when expanded; others skip it.

TRBV2	TRBJ1-6	TRBD1	-	CASSAGTGVGSPLHF	TGTGCCAGCAGTGCCGGGACAGGGGTTGGTTCACCCCTCCACTTT
TRBV19	TRBJ1-2	-	-	CASKGREGYGYTF	TGTGCCAGTAAAGGCAGGGAGGGCTATGGCTACACCTTC
TRBV19	TRBJ1-1	-	-	CASSFTGGGTEAFF	TGTGCCAGTAGTTTCACGGGGGGAGGAACTGAAGCTTTCTTT
TRBV30	TRBJ2-1	-	-	CAWQRGTRGTYNEQFF	TGTGCCTGGCAGAGGGGGACGCGGGGGACCTACAATGAGCAGTTCTTC
TRBV7-9	TRBJ2-3	TRBD2	few	CASSLGGLAGGVYTQYF	TGTGCCAGCAGCTTAGGGGGACTAGCGGGGGGAGTATATACGCAGTATTTT
TRBV5-4	TRBJ2-7	TRBD1	few	CASSPGQVSSYEQYF	TGTGCCAGCAGCCCCGGACAGGTGAGCTCCTACGAGCAGTACTTC
TRBV7-3	TRBJ2-1	TRBD2	-	CASSLSARGDEQFF	TGTGCCAGCAGCCTTAGCGCGCGGGGGGATGAGCAGTTCTTC
TRBV19	TRBJ2-3	-	-	CASSRQGTDTQYF	TGTGCCAGTAGTCGGCAGGGTACAGATACGCAGTATTTT
TRBV9	TRBJ1-1	TRBD1	medium-sized	CASSPWTGITEAFF	TGTGCCAGCAGCCCCTGGACAGGGATCACTGAAGCTTTCTTT
TRBV11-3	TRBJ1-1	TRBD1	-	CASSSKTGKNTEAFF	TGTGCCAGCAGCTCGAAGACAGGGAAGAACACTGAAGCTTTCTTT
TRBV7-6	TRBJ2-7	-	once	CASSPQGSITYEQYF	TGTGCCAGCAGCCCACAGGGCTCAATTACCTACGAGCAGTACTTC
TRBV7-2	TRBJ2-6	-	-	CASSLRSSGANVLTF	TGTGCCAGCAGCTTAAGGAGCTCTGGGGCCAACGTCCTGACTTTC
TRBV4-3	TRBJ2-7	TRBD1	-	CASSPLGQGGLQF	TGCGCCAGCAGCCCTTTGGGACAGGGGGGCCTGCAGTTC
TRBV4-2	TRBJ2-7	TRBD1	-	CASSHPGQGHSYEQYF	TGTGCCAGCAGCCATCCGGGACAGGGACACTCCTACGAGCAGTACTTC
TRBV28	TRBJ1-3	-	-	CASSSPHRAGSGNTIYF	TGTGCCAGCAGTTCGCCCCACAGGGCAGGGTCTGGAAACACCATATATTTT
TRBV4-3	TRBJ1-2	TRBD1	-	CASSPALEGAGYGYTF	TGCGCCAGCAGCCCCGCACTGGAGGGGGCTGGCTATGGCTACACCTTC
TRBV4-3	TRBJ1-1	-	-	CASSHTTRMNTEAFF	TGCGCCAGCAGCCACACTACAAGAATGAACACTGAAGCTTTCTTT
TRBV11-2	TRBJ1-6	TRBD1	-	CASSSLLGGGSPLHF	TGTGCCAGCAGCTCCTTATTAGGGGGCGGTTCACCCCTCCACTTT
TRBV20-1	TRBJ2-1	-	-	CSARYGDEQFF	TGCAGTGCTAGATACGGGGATGAGCAGTTCTTC
TRBV19	TRBJ1-2	-	-	CASSIGSGEPYGYTF	TGTGCCAGTAGTATAGGCTCAGGGGAGCCATATGGCTACACCTTC
TRBV7-9	TRBJ2-4	-	-	CASSLDHYIQYF	TGTGCCAGCAGCTTAGATCATTACATTCAGTACTTC
TRBV4-1	TRBJ2-5	TRBD1	-	CASSPGTGPAGETQYF	TGCGCCAGCAGCCCCGGGACAGGCCCTGCAGGAGAGACCCAGTACTTC
TRBV7-2	TRBJ2-3	-	-	CASSPLRHLTDTQYF	TGTGCCAGCAGCCCCCTCCGACACCTCACAGATACGCAGTATTTT
TRBV7-8	TRBJ1-1	TRBD1	-	CASSFRRDRVKNTEAFF	TGTGCCAGCAGCTTTCGTCGGGACAGGGTTAAGAACACTGAAGCTTTCTTT
TRBV29-1	TRBJ2-7	-	-	CSVEDQAGYEQYF	TGCAGCGTTGAAGATCAGGCGGGCTACGAGCAGTACTTC
TRBV10-3	TRBJ2-3	-	-	CAISESLSAYTQYF	TGTGCCATCAGTGAGTCGCTCAGCGCGTATACGCAGTATTTT
TRBV7-9	TRBJ2-5	TRBD2	-	CASSPGLAPETQYF	TGTGCCAGCAGTCCCGGACTAGCTCCAGAGACCCAGTACTTC